The source of this TCR beta chain is a study of blood T cell repertoires in COVID-19. About the study: Nucleic acid was either cDNA or gDNA, and it came from T cells, B-cell-depleted T cells, or PBMCs.

The ends were cut back, 4 bases at V and 0 bases at J, with 22 bases in the middle. The CDR3 has 19 amino acids. CDR1 MNHEY and CDR2 SVGEGT come from the germline V gene. Original methodology: Reference gene primers were amplified, and this amplification served to estimate nucleated cell counts. The data were produced by immunoSEQ multiplex PCR, yet TCRdb's version contains in-frame clones alone and is incomplete. V and J calls and clone size come straight from that table; D and trimming were deduced from the DNA. The sample includes fewer than 70,000 clones, around 87% of them seen just once. Material: peripheral blood. The TCR comes from a man aged 50 or older with acute or convalescent COVID-19. The chain carries TRBV6-2 or TRBV6-3 and TRBJ1-5; D is perhaps TRBD1 (6 bases). DNA of the CDR3: TGTGCCAGCAGTTCAATGGCGGACAGTCTGAGGGGTAGCAATCAGCCCCAGCATTTT. Translating gives CASSSMADSLRGSNQPQHF.